This TCR beta chain was sequenced in a study of blood T cell repertoires in COVID-19. The CDR3 covers 17 residues. V shed 4 bases and J 2 bases; nucleotides not matched to a gene: 8. From germline, CDR1 is LGHDT and CDR2 YNNKEL (reference sequence). Profiling relied on immunoSEQ multiplex PCR, and the TCRdb table lists in-frame clones only, not all of them. The sample yields about 130,000 clones, about 86% seen once. Sequenced sample: PBMCs or T cells enriched from blood (not recorded which). V usage is TRBV3-1 (or the pseudogene TRBV3-2) and J usage is TRBJ2-2; 9 bases align to TRBD2. The source is a man aged 40-55 years with acute COVID-19. The CDR3 here is CASSPSGGRANTGELFF. CDR3 nucleotides: TGTGCCAGCAGCCCCTCTGGCGGGAGGGCCAACACCGGGGAGCTGTTTTTT.